This note documents a single TCR beta chain sequence. Antigen: not known. The source of the sample is a study of cytomegalovirus exposure and HLA in healthy donors. Study-wide results and caveats: Association with HLA alleles at 0.05 false discovery rate was found for roughly 17,000 TCR beta sequences in a later analysis. An analysis done earlier found most TCR beta V segments productive about 90% or about 30% of the time.

The CDR3 contains 14 residues. Germline V CDR1 and CDR2: KGHSH, LQKENI. V was cut by 4 bases and J by 5 bases, with 14 bases left in between. The donors, nominally healthy at sampling, likely had unrecorded immune exposures. The PCR made use of 60 Vbeta and 13 Jbeta primers. Produced via immunoSEQ multiplex PCR; TCRdb's table is partial and in-frame only. The table has fewer than 150,000 clones, around 63% seen once. Sequencing was performed on PBMCs. This sequence originates from a human donor in good health. The V call is TRBV18, the J call TRBJ1-2; D is perhaps TRBD1 (5 bases). Here the CDR3 reads CASSQDGKGYGYTF. CDR3 nucleotide sequence: TGTGCCAGCTCACAGGACGGAAAGGGGTATGGCTACACCTTC.